The 2 T cell receptor beta chains given below trace back to one sample, sequenced in a study of shared clonotypes between healthy human individuals. Data came from immunoSEQ multiplex PCR; TCRdb stores just in-frame clones and leaves some out. The top ten clones hold approximately 13% of a sample with 400,000 to 600,000 clones, 70% to 80% of them seen once. Sample: PBMCs. The source of these receptors is a woman between 40 and 55 years old in good health. Some clones in this sample may be carry-over from other donors' samples.

This chain joins TRBV7-2 and TRBJ2-7; TRBD2 agrees at 7 bases. Germline-derived CDR1 and CDR2 are SGHTA and FQGNSA. This CDR3 comprises 15 residues. J gave up 4 bases and V 6 bases, and 12 bases lay outside the gene matches. The CDR3 loop is CASSRQRDGLYEQYF. CDR3 DNA: TGTGCCAGCAGTCGCCAGCGGGACGGTTTATACGAGCAGTACTTC.

The chain employs TRBV1 and TRBJ2-2; the table's D call, TRBD2, was not checked against the DNA. TRBV1 is a pseudogene. This CDR3 has 21 amino acids. The CDR3 DNA sequence: TGCACCAGCAGCCCACTCCAAGGGAGACTAGCGGGAGGACAAAACACCGGGGAGCTGTTTTTT. Residues: CTSSPLQGRLAGGQNTGELFF.